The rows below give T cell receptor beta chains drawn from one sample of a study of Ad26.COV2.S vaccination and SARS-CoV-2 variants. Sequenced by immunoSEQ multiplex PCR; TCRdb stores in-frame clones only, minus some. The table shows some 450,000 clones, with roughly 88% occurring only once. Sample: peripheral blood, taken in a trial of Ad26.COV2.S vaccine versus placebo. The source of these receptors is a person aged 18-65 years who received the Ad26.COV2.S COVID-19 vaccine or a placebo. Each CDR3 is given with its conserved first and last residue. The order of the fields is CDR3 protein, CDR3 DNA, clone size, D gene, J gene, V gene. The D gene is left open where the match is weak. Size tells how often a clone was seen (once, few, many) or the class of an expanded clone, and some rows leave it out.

CDR3aa: CASSSNADLGNTQYF; CDR3nt: TGTGCCAGCAGTTCGAACGCGGACCTCGGGAATACGCAGTATTTT; abundance: -; d_gene: -; j_gene: TRBJ2-3; v_gene: TRBV11-2
CDR3aa: CATSLRLAGVEQFF; CDR3nt: TGTGCCACCAGCTTACGACTAGCGGGAGTAGAACAGTTCTTC; abundance: -; d_gene: TRBD2; j_gene: TRBJ2-1; v_gene: TRBV15
CDR3aa: CASSLVGRGPTLPDSYNSPLHF; CDR3nt: TGTGCCAGCAGTTTAGTCGGGAGGGGTCCTACCTTACCCGACTCCTATAATTCACCCCTCCACTTT; abundance: -; d_gene: -; j_gene: TRBJ1-6; v_gene: TRBV28
CDR3aa: CASSYTANTEAFF; CDR3nt: TGTGCCAGCAGTTACACGGCGAACACTGAAGCTTTCTTT; abundance: -; d_gene: -; j_gene: TRBJ1-1; v_gene: TRBV6-2/TRBV6-3
CDR3aa: CATSIGGSQPQHF; CDR3nt: TGTGCCACCAGCATAGGGGGCTCTCAGCCCCAGCATTTT; abundance: -; d_gene: TRBD1; j_gene: TRBJ1-5; v_gene: TRBV15
CDR3aa: CASSLLETGYGNEQFF; CDR3nt: TGTGCCAGCAGCCTACTAGAGACAGGGTATGGGAATGAGCAGTTCTTC; abundance: -; d_gene: TRBD1; j_gene: TRBJ2-1; v_gene: TRBV5-5
CDR3aa: CASSPPSDILIQYF; CDR3nt: TGTGCCAGCTCACCACCGTCCGACATACTGATTCAGTACTTC; abundance: -; d_gene: -; j_gene: TRBJ2-4; v_gene: TRBV18
CDR3aa: CASSQTSGSIQYF; CDR3nt: TGTGCCAGCAGCCAGACTAGCGGGAGCATTCAGTACTTC; abundance: -; d_gene: TRBD2; j_gene: TRBJ2-4; v_gene: TRBV7-3
CDR3aa: CASNPLLAGDEQFF; CDR3nt: TGTGCCAGCAACCCACTTTTAGCGGGAGATGAGCAGTTCTTC; abundance: once; d_gene: TRBD2; j_gene: TRBJ2-1; v_gene: TRBV14
CDR3aa: CASRAGTGGYTF; CDR3nt: TGTGCCAGCAGGGCAGGGACCGGAGGCTACACCTTC; abundance: -; d_gene: -; j_gene: TRBJ1-2; v_gene: TRBV7-6
CDR3aa: CASSYSWTGGGEQYF; CDR3nt: TGTGCCAGCAGTTACTCGTGGACAGGGGGCGGCGAGCAGTACTTC; abundance: -; d_gene: TRBD1; j_gene: TRBJ2-7; v_gene: TRBV6-2/TRBV6-3
CDR3aa: CASSETVSGANVLTF; CDR3nt: TGTGCCAGCAGTGAAACAGTCTCTGGGGCCAACGTCCTGACTTTC; abundance: -; d_gene: -; j_gene: TRBJ2-6; v_gene: TRBV2
CDR3aa: CASSLEPENTEAFF; CDR3nt: TGTGCCAGCAGCTTAGAGCCAGAGAACACTGAAGCTTTCTTT; abundance: -; d_gene: -; j_gene: TRBJ1-1; v_gene: TRBV13
CDR3aa: CASSQGGGSYEQYF; CDR3nt: TGTGCCAGCAGCCAAGGCGGCGGTTCCTACGAGCAGTACTTC; abundance: -; d_gene: -; j_gene: TRBJ2-7; v_gene: TRBV3-1/TRBV3-2
CDR3aa: CASSRGLAGGYNEQFF; CDR3nt: TGTGCCAGCAGCCGGGGGCTAGCGGGAGGGTACAATGAGCAGTTCTTC; abundance: -; d_gene: TRBD2; j_gene: TRBJ2-1; v_gene: TRBV5-6
CDR3aa: CASSPGLAGLTDTQYF; CDR3nt: TGTGCCAGCAGCCCGGGACTAGCGGGGCTCACAGATACGCAGTATTTT; abundance: -; d_gene: TRBD2; j_gene: TRBJ2-3; v_gene: TRBV7-3
CDR3aa: CASSLLGLAGRQTGELFF; CDR3nt: TGTGCCAGCAGTCTCCTCGGACTAGCGGGACGTCAAACCGGGGAGCTGTTTTTT; abundance: -; d_gene: TRBD2; j_gene: TRBJ2-2; v_gene: TRBV6-6
CDR3aa: CASRPTGGPLSEQYF; CDR3nt: TGTGCCAGCAGACCCACGGGGGGCCCACTCTCCGAGCAGTACTTC; abundance: -; d_gene: -; j_gene: TRBJ2-7; v_gene: TRBV6-5
CDR3aa: CASSAGVPSYNEQFF; CDR3nt: TGTGCCAGCAGTGCGGGGGTTCCCTCCTACAATGAGCAGTTCTTC; abundance: few; d_gene: -; j_gene: TRBJ2-1; v_gene: TRBV2
CDR3aa: CSAGQSYNEQFF; CDR3nt: TGCAGCGCGGGACAGTCCTACAATGAGCAGTTCTTC; abundance: once; d_gene: TRBD1; j_gene: TRBJ2-1; v_gene: TRBV29-1